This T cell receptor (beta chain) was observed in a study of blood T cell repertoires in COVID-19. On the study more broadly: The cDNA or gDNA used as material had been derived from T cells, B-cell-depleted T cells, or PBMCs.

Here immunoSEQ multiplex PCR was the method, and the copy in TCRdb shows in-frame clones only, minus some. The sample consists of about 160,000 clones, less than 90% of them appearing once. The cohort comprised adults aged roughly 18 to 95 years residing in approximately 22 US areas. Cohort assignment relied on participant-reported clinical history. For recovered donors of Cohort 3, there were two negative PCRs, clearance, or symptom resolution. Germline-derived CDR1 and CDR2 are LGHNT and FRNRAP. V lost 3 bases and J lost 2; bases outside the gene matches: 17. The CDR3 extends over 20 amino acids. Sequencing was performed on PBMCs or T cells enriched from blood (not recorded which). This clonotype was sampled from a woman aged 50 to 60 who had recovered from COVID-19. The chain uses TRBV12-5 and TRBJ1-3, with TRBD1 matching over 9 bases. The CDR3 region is CASGFPRDKSRDRAGNTIYF. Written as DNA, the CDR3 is TGTGCTAGTGGTTTCCCTAGGGACAAAAGCCGGGACAGGGCTGGAAACACCATATATTTT.